A selection of T cell receptor beta chains follows, all from one sample in a study of T cells after yellow fever vaccination. In TCRdb, the 5' RACE reads were re-called with MiXCR into one record per CDR3 protein. The sample contains roughly 60,000 distinct CDR3 sequences, approximately 7% of which appear only once. The specimen was CD8+ T cells sorted from PBMCs, collected on the day of the first yellow fever vaccination. These receptor sequences come from a young man who received the YFV17D yellow fever vaccine. The CDR3 runs from the conserved cysteine through the conserved F or W. The D gene is left open where the match is weak. The listing skips clone size in some rows; elsewhere it reads once, few, many or a size class.

clone_size	v_call	d_call	j_call	cdr3_aa	cdr3_nt
.	TRBV20-1	.	TRBJ2-5	CSARDLRTVEETQYF	TGCAGTGCTAGAGATTTGCGAACAGTTGAAGAGACCCAGTACTTC
.	TRBV18	.	TRBJ2-5	CASSPSGNQETQYF	TGTGCCAGCTCACCGTCCGGGAACCAAGAGACCCAGTACTTC
.	TRBV29-1	TRBD2	TRBJ2-1	CSVLRGGSYNEQFF	TGCAGCGTGCTGCGGGGGGGGTCCTACAATGAGCAGTTCTTC
.	TRBV12-3/TRBV12-4	.	TRBJ2-5	CASSDTYRRMIETQYF	TGTGCCAGCAGTGACACCTACAGAAGAATGATAGAGACCCAGTACTTC
many	TRBV7-8	.	TRBJ2-5	CASTKPRGETQYF	TGTGCCAGCACCAAACCCAGGGGAGAGACCCAGTACTTC
few	TRBV4-1	.	TRBJ1-2	CASSQDKPNYGYTF	TGCGCCAGCAGCCAAGATAAGCCAAACTATGGCTACACCTTC
many	TRBV7-3	TRBD2	TRBJ2-1	CASSLDQRGAPYNEQFF	TGTGCCAGCAGCTTAGACCAGCGGGGGGCTCCCTACAATGAGCAGTTCTTC
many	TRBV13	.	TRBJ2-3	CASSPRVSGTDTQYF	TGTGCCAGCAGCCCCCGGGTATCCGGCACAGATACGCAGTATTTT
many	TRBV7-8	.	TRBJ2-1	CASIAESSYNEQFF	TGTGCCAGCATCGCGGAGAGCTCCTACAATGAGCAGTTCTTC
few	TRBV4-3	TRBD1	TRBJ1-3	CASSQGTHLSDRAGNTIYF	TGCGCCAGCAGCCAAGGAACTCATCTCTCGGACAGGGCTGGAAACACCATATATTTT
.	TRBV14	.	TRBJ1-4	CASSQLQREKLFF	TGTGCCAGCAGCCAACTTCAGCGTGAAAAACTGTTTTTT
many	TRBV7-9	TRBD2	TRBJ2-3	CASSSTRAGASTDTQYF	TGTGCCAGCAGCTCGACACGAGCGGGGGCCTCCACAGATACGCAGTATTTT
.	TRBV27	.	TRBJ2-2	CASGISESTGELFF	TGTGCCAGCGGGATATCCGAGTCCACCGGGGAGCTGTTTTTT
many	TRBV20-1	TRBD2	TRBJ2-5	CSAPRGDPETQYF	TGCAGTGCTCCCCGGGGGGATCCAGAGACCCAGTACTTC
.	TRBV7-9	.	TRBJ2-2	CASSSRQVGNTGELFF	TGTGCCAGCAGCTCCCGACAGGTGGGGAACACCGGGGAGCTGTTTTTT
many	TRBV5-6	.	TRBJ2-3	CASSLRRGPDRPQDTQYF	TGTGCCAGCAGCTTGAGGCGGGGGCCAGACCGCCCTCAAGATACGCAGTATTTT
many	TRBV29-1	.	TRBJ2-3	CSVEWEVTDTQYF	TGCAGCGTTGAGTGGGAAGTCACAGATACGCAGTATTTT
few	TRBV5-1	.	TRBJ2-4	CASSLDRAQNIQYF	TGCGCCAGCAGCTTGGACAGGGCCCAAAACATTCAGTACTTC
many	TRBV12-3/TRBV12-4	TRBD2	TRBJ2-5	CASRVGGLAGETQYF	TGTGCCAGCAGGGTGGGAGGACTAGCGGGAGAGACCCAGTACTTC
.	TRBV6-5	TRBD2	TRBJ2-1	CASSYGPEPGLDHNEQFF	TGTGCCAGCAGTTACGGCCCTGAGCCGGGACTAGATCACAATGAGCAGTTCTTC
many	TRBV5-1	.	TRBJ1-1	CASSIRGGLNTEAFF	TGCGCCAGCAGCATCCGGGGAGGCTTGAACACTGAAGCTTTCTTT
many	TRBV7-2	.	TRBJ1-1	CASSPHPLPEAFF	TGTGCCAGCAGCCCCCATCCCCTTCCTGAAGCTTTCTTT
.	TRBV7-9	.	TRBJ1-1	CAEDPEAFF	TGTGCAGAAGACCCGGAAGCTTTCTTT
.	TRBV9	TRBD1	TRBJ2-7	CASSITGTDYEQYF	TGTGCCAGCAGCATTACCGGGACAGACTACGAGCAGTACTTC
many	TRBV19	.	TRBJ1-2	CASSIGLRQENYGYTF	TGTGCCAGTAGTATTGGGTTGCGGCAGGAGAACTATGGCTACACCTTC
many	TRBV7-9	.	TRBJ1-5	CASSPGGGLGPQHF	TGTGCCAGCAGCCCCGGGGGGGGTCTGGGGCCCCAGCATTTT
few	TRBV11-2	.	TRBJ2-1	CASSFISVPEQFF	TGTGCCAGCAGCTTCATCAGTGTCCCGGAGCAGTTCTTC
few	TRBV6-2/TRBV6-3	TRBD2	TRBJ2-1	CASSYAGGVWNEQFF	TGTGCCAGCAGTTACGCGGGGGGGGTATGGAATGAGCAGTTCTTC
few	TRBV14	.	TRBJ1-1	CASSPRGANTEAFF	TGTGCCAGCAGCCCCCGCGGAGCGAACACTGAAGCTTTCTTT
.	TRBV29-1	.	TRBJ1-2	CSVEGGRTSYGYTF	TGCAGCGTTGAGGGAGGGAGGACTTCCTATGGCTACACCTTC
.	TRBV6-5	.	TRBJ1-3	CASSYGNTIYF	TGTGCCAGCAGTTACGGAAACACCATATATTTT
few	TRBV4-1	.	TRBJ2-5	CASSRPGGRQETQYF	TGCGCCAGCAGCCGCCCGGGGGGCCGACAAGAGACCCAGTACTTC
many	TRBV5-1	.	TRBJ1-3	CASSLGADFSGNTIYF	TGCGCCAGCAGCTTGGGGGCTGACTTCTCTGGAAACACCATATATTTT
many	TRBV30	.	TRBJ1-1	CAWREGQTEAFF	TGTGCCTGGAGAGAGGGCCAGACTGAAGCTTTCTTT
many	TRBV12-3/TRBV12-4	TRBD1	TRBJ1-6	CASRRDSLYSPLHF	TGTGCCAGCCGTCGGGACAGCCTATATTCACCCCTCCACTTT
.	TRBV9	.	TRBJ2-3	CASSVDRDTQYF	TGTGCCAGCAGCGTAGATAGGGATACGCAGTATTTT
few	TRBV5-6	TRBD2	TRBJ2-2	CASSLSGGRELFF	TGTGCCAGCAGCTTGAGCGGGGGCAGGGAGCTGTTTTTT
many	TRBV7-9	.	TRBJ1-4	CASSLAGLEEKLFF	TGTGCCAGCAGCTTAGCGGGGCTCGAGGAAAAACTGTTTTTT
.	TRBV5-5	.	TRBJ2-3	CASCTGGMSTDTQYF	TGTGCCAGCTGCACTGGGGGAATGAGCACAGATACGCAGTATTTT
many	TRBV5-1	TRBD1	TRBJ1-1	CASSRTGYTEAFF	TGCGCCAGCAGCCGGACAGGGTACACTGAAGCTTTCTTT
few	TRBV7-6	.	TRBJ2-3	CASSLGGNTDTQYF	TGTGCCAGCAGCTTAGGGGGGAACACAGATACGCAGTATTTT
many	TRBV7-9	.	TRBJ1-5	CASSLGDQPQHF	TGTGCCAGCAGCTTAGGAGATCAGCCCCAGCATTTT
many	TRBV4-1	TRBD1	TRBJ2-7	CASSGRDRVQAGYEQYF	TGCGCCAGCAGCGGACGGGACAGGGTCCAGGCTGGATACGAGCAGTACTTC
many	TRBV10-3	.	TRBJ1-5	CAIGRTESNQPQHF	TGTGCCATCGGGAGGACAGAAAGCAATCAGCCCCAGCATTTT
many	TRBV12-3/TRBV12-4	TRBD1	TRBJ1-2	CASRPDRGNYGYTF	TGTGCCAGCAGACCGGACAGGGGCAACTATGGCTACACCTTC
many	TRBV20-1	TRBD1	TRBJ2-3	CSAPRDRRTDTQYF	TGCAGTGCTCCCCGGGACAGGCGGACAGATACGCAGTATTTT
few	TRBV5-4	TRBD1	TRBJ2-1	CASSPPYWDRGQNEQFF	TGTGCCAGCAGTCCCCCGTACTGGGACAGGGGGCAAAATGAGCAGTTCTTC
.	TRBV19	TRBD2	TRBJ2-3	CASSIRTSGRTDTQYF	TGTGCCAGTAGTATACGAACTAGCGGACGCACAGATACGCAGTATTTT
many	TRBV9	.	TRBJ2-3	CASSGDGSTDTQYF	TGTGCCAGCAGCGGGGACGGTAGCACAGATACGCAGTATTTT
.	TRBV6-2/TRBV6-3	TRBD1	TRBJ1-6	CASSYSPTGGSSPLHF	TGTGCCAGCAGTTACTCACCCACAGGGGGTAGTTCACCCCTCCACTTT